The 17 T cell receptor beta chains below were found in one sample sequenced in a study of T cell clones after liver transplantation. Produced via immunoSEQ multiplex PCR; TCRdb's table is partial and in-frame only. This table has about 68,000 clones, 80% to 95% appearing once. The sequencing here drew on CD4+ T cells from blood, taken approximately 27 months after liver transplant. Receptors originate from a human patient who received a liver transplant. Some T cells may possibly be graft donor cells.

J is TRBJ2-3 and V is TRBV9, with 9 nucleotides matching TRBD1. Trimming removed 3 bases from V and 1 base from J; junction bases left unmatched: 3. The germline V gene has CDR1 SGDLS and CDR2 YYNGEE. The CDR3 is made up of 15 amino acids. For the CDR3, the DNA is TGTGCCAGCAGCGCCAGACAGGGGGGCACAGATACGCAGTATTTT. Residues: CASSARQGGTDTQYF.

The chain carries TRBV7-6 and TRBJ2-2; D is uncertain. Germline V gives CDR1 SGHVS, CDR2 FNYEAQ. The CDR3 is 15 amino acids. Trimming shortened V by 5 bases and J by 2 bases, and 12 bases separated the two germline ends. Here the CDR3 DNA reads TGTGCCAGCAGCACGACTCGTGCCAACACCGGGGAGCTGTTTTTT. As protein: CASSTTRANTGELFF.

Here the CDR3 reads CASSPGQNTDTQYF. CDR3 bases: TGTGCCAGCAGTCCGGGCCAGAACACAGATACGCAGTATTTT. The rearrangement joins TRBV2 to TRBJ2-3; the D is unclear. Germline-derived CDR1 and CDR2 are SNHLY and FYNNEI. CDR3 length: 14 amino acids. The germline V and J ends were trimmed by 5 bases and 2 bases, with 11 bases remaining between them.

The V gene is TRBV5-6, the J gene TRBJ2-1, with D tentatively TRBD1 or TRBD2 (5 bases each). CDR1 is SGHDT, CDR2 YYEEEE, per germline. V shed 7 bases and J shed 3 bases, with 14 bases lying between them. This CDR3 comprises 14 residues. The CDR3 nucleotides read TGTGCCAGCGCTACGGGACCCCTCTACAATGAGCAGTTCTTC. This codes for CASATGPLYNEQFF. Supplemented by reference TRBV5-6 and TRBJ2-1, the full variable domain reads DAGVTQSPTHLIKTRGQQVTLRCSPKSGHDTVSWYQQALGQGPQFIFQYYEEEERQRGNFPDRFSGHQFPNYSSELNVNALLLGDSALYLCASATGPLYNEQFFGPGTRLTVL.

This clone was picked up a small number of times. V gene TRBV11-3 combines with J gene TRBJ1-2, with TRBD1 identical over 10 bases. CDR1 is SGHNT, CDR2 YENEEA, per germline. The CDR3 length is 13 residues. V lost 5 bases and J lost 8; bases outside the gene matches: 5. This chain's CDR3 is CASSLGQGSGYTF. The CDR3 nucleotides are TGTGCCAGCAGCCTGGGACAGGGGAGCGGCTACACCTTC.

V is TRBV19 and J is TRBJ1-1; D is unresolved. CDR1 and CDR2 (germline): LNHDA, SQIVND (reference sequence). The V gene lost 4 bases and the J gene lost 0 bases, with 15 bases spanning the gap. The CDR3 sequence is 16 residues long. The CDR3 loop reads CASSTKSGRLNTEAFF. In nucleotides, the CDR3 is TGTGCCAGTAGTACCAAATCCGGGAGGTTGAACACTGAAGCTTTCTTT.

The chain couples TRBV5-8 to TRBJ2-5; D possibly corresponds to TRBD1 (6 bases). V lost 4 bases and J 4 bases, leaving 14 bases between the germline ends. The CDR3 is 14 amino acids. Germline CDR1 is SGHTS and CDR2 is YDEGEE. The CDR3 region is CASSRGQLRETQYF. CDR3 nucleotides: TGTGCCAGCAGCCGAGGACAGCTTAGAGAGACCCAGTACTTC.

The rearrangement links TRBV29-1 to TRBJ2-1; TRBD1 aligns across 8 bases. The CDR3 has 13 amino acids. The germline CDR1 and CDR2 sequences are SQVTM and ANQGSEA. With 3 bases clipped from V and 7 bases from J, the junction kept 5 bases outside the gene matches. CDR3 in DNA: TGCAGCGTTGACAGGGGGCTTGGGAATGAGCAGTTCTTC. The encoded protein is CSVDRGLGNEQFF.

This clone has only one observation. The chain joins TRBV11-2 to TRBJ2-7; D uncertain. Germline lookup yields CDR1 SGHAT and CDR2 FQNNGV. Trimming shortened V by 4 bases and J by 4 bases, and 11 bases separated the two germline ends. The CDR3 is 13 amino acids. CDR3 nucleotides: TGTGCCAGCAGCTCCGCCACTTGGTACGAGCAGTACTTC. Its translation is CASSSATWYEQYF. The full variable domain, with the rest looked up from reference TRBV11-2 and TRBJ2-7, is EAGVAQSPRYKIIEKRQSVAFWCNPISGHATLYWYQQILGQGPKLLIQFQNNGVVDDSQLPKDRFSAERLKGVDSTLKIQPAKLEDSAVYLCASSSATWYEQYFGPGTRLTVT.

The chain has TRBV7-2 and TRBJ2-7, with D unclear. In germline, CDR1 is SGHTA, CDR2 FQGNSA. The V and J ends lost 1 base and 6 bases respectively, with 13 bases between them. The CDR3 spans 14 residues. CDR3 in DNA: TGTGCCAGCAGCTTAGACTTGGTGGTTCGCGAGCAGTACTTC. Protein: CASSLDLVVREQYF.

This chain uses TRBV18 with TRBJ2-1, with D possibly TRBD1 on 5 matching bases. This CDR3 has 12 residues. Germline V gene lookup returns CDR1 KGHSH and CDR2 LQKENI. Between the trimmed V and J ends, which lost 6 bases and 8 bases, there was a span of 11 bases. The CDR3 is CASSAGRDEQFF. DNA of the CDR3: TGTGCCAGCTCCGCAGGGCGAGATGAGCAGTTCTTC.

This chain connects TRBV19 to TRBJ1-1, with 8 bases that match TRBD1. The CDR3 covers 14 residues. The V and J ends lost 5 bases and 1 base, in that order; junction bases with no gene match: 3. Germline CDR1 is LNHDA and CDR2 is SQIVND (reference sequence). CDR3 sequence reads: CASSVDRGNTEAFF. Written as DNA, the CDR3 is TGTGCCAGTAGTGTCGACAGGGGGAACACTGAAGCTTTCTTT.

The V gene is TRBV9, the J gene TRBJ2-2; 13 bases are a match to TRBD2. The length of the CDR3 is 16 residues. V was clipped by 0 bases and J by 5 bases; unmatched bases: 1. Germline V lookup: CDR1 SGDLS, CDR2 YYNGEE. DNA of the CDR3: TGTGCCAGCAGCGTAGGACTAGCGGGAGGAACCGGGGAGCTGTTTTTT. Protein product: CASSVGLAGGTGELFF.

The V gene is TRBV28, the J gene TRBJ1-5; D perhaps matches TRBD1 (6 bases). Trimming pared 6 bases from V and 3 bases from J, leaving 12 bases between. The CDR3 runs to 14 residues. CDR1 and CDR2 from the germline V gene are MDHEN and SYDVKM. The CDR3 here is CASRLDRLNQPQHF. For the CDR3, the DNA is TGTGCCAGCAGACTGGACAGACTCAATCAGCCCCAGCATTTT.

CDR3 DNA sequence: TGTGCCAGCAGCCCCGGACGGAACTACAATGAGCAGTTCTTC. Its translation: CASSPGRNYNEQFF. The J gene is TRBJ2-1, the V gene TRBV7-2; D unresolved. V gave up 5 bases and J gave up 3 bases, with 11 bases separating them. Germline V gene lookup returns CDR1 SGHTA and CDR2 FQGNSA. This CDR3 spans 14 amino acids.

This clone was seen only once. V usage is TRBV18 and J usage is TRBJ1-2; D might be TRBD1 (6 bases). Trimming left V 2 bases short and J 5 bases short, with 12 bases between. CDR3 length: 14 amino acids. Germline V gene sequence: CDR1 KGHSH, CDR2 LQKENI. In nucleotides, the CDR3 is TGTGCCAGCTCACCAATTACAGGGTCATATGGCTACACCTTC. It translates to CASSPITGSYGYTF.

The chain links TRBV2 to TRBJ2-7; 9 bases line up with TRBD1. V lost 8 bases to trimming and J lost 5 bases; unmatched junction nucleotides: 10. This CDR3 contains 14 residues. CDR1 SNHLY and CDR2 FYNNEI come from the germline V gene. CDR3 nucleotide sequence: TGTGCCAGCTACAGGGGGCCGCCCCGCGACGAGCAGTACTTC. Amino acid sequence: CASYRGPPRDEQYF.